The TCR beta chain described here comes from a study of blood T cell repertoires in COVID-19. Study-wide context: The United States, Italy and Spain were the sources of the acute and convalescent COVID-19 samples. Nucleic acid was either cDNA or gDNA, and it came from T cells, B-cell-depleted T cells, or PBMCs.

Trimming stripped 2 bases from V and 5 bases from J, with 15 bases between. Germline V CDR1 and CDR2: MNHEY, SVGEGT. There are 15 residues in the CDR3. Authors' analysis steps: It was from reference gene primer amplification that nucleated cell counts were estimated. Produced via immunoSEQ multiplex PCR; TCRdb's table is partial and in-frame only. Clonal size and the V and J genes are those of that table, whereas D and trimming came from the DNA. The sample shows about 180,000 clones, approximately 89% of them seen only once. J is TRBJ1-2 and V is TRBV6-2 or TRBV6-3, with a tentative D call TRBD1 (5 bases). This receptor was taken from a woman aged 25 to 39 with acute or convalescent COVID-19. The sequenced sample consisted of peripheral blood. The CDR3 loop reads CASSYGAGELYGYTF. CDR3 DNA sequence: TGTGCCAGCAGTTACGGGGCAGGAGAGCTTTATGGCTACACCTTC.